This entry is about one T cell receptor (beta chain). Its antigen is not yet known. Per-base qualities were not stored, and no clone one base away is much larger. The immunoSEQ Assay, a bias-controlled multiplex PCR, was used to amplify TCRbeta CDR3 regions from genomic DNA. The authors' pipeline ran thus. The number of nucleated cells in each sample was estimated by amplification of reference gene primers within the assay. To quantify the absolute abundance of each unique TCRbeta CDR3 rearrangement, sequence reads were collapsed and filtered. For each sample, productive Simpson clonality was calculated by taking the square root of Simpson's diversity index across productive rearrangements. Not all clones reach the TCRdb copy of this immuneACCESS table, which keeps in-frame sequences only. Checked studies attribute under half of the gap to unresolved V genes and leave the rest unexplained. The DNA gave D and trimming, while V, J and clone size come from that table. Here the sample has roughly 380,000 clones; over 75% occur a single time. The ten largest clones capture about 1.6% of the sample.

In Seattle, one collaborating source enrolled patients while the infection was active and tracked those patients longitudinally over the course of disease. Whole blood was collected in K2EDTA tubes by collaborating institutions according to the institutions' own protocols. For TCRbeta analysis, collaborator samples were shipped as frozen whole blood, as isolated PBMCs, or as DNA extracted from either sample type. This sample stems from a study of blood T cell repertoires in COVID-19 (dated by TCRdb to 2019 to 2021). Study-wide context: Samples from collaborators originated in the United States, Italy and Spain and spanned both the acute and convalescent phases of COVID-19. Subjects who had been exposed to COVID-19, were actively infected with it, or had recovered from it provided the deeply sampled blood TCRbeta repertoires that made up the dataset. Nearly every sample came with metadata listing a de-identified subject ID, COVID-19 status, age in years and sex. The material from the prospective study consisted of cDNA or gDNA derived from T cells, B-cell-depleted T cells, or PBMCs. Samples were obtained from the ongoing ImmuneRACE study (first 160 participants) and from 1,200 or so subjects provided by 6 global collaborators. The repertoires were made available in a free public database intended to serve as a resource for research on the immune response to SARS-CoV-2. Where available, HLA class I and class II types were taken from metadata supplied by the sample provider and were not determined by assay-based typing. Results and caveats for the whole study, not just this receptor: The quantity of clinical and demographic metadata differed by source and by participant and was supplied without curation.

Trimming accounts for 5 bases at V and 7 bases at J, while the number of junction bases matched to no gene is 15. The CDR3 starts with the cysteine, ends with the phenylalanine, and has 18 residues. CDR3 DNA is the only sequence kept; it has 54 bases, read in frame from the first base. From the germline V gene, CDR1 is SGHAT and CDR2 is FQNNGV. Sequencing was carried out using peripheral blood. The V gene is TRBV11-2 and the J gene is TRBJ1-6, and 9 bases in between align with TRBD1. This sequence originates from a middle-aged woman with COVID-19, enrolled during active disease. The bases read TGTGCCAGCAGCCTCCAAGGCGAACAGGGGGCCGGGAATTCACCCCTCCACTTT. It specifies CASSLQGEQGAGNSPLHF. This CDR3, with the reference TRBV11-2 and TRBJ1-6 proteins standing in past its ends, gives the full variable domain EAGVAQSPRYKIIEKRQSVAFWCNPISGHATLYWYQQILGQGPKLLIQFQNNGVVDDSQLPKDRFSAERLKGVDSTLKIQPAKLEDSAVYLCASSLQGEQGAGNSPLHFGNGTRLTVT.